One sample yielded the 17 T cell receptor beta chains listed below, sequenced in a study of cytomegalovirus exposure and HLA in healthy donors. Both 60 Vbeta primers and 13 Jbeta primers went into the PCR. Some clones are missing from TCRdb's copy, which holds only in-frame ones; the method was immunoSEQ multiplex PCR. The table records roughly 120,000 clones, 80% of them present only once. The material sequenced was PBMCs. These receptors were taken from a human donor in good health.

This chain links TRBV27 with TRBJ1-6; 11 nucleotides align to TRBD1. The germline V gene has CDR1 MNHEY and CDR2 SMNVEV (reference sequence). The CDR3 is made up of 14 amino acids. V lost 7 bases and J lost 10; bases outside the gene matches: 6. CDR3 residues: CASTGTGGRSPLHF. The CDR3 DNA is TGTGCCAGCACGGGGACAGGGGGTCGGTCACCCCTCCACTTT.

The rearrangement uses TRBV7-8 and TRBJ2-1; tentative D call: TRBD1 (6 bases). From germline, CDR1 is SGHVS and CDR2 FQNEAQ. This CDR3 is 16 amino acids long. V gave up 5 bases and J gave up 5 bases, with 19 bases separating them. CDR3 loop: CASSPIILRTDNEQFF. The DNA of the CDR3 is TGTGCCAGCAGCCCTATCATCTTGAGGACAGACAATGAGCAGTTCTTC. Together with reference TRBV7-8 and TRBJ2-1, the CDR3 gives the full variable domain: GAGVSQSPRYKVAKRGQDVALRCDPISGHVSLFWYQQALGQGPEFLTYFQNEAQLDKSGLPSDRFFAERPEGSVSTLKIQRTQQEDSAVYLCASSPIILRTDNEQFFGPGTRLTVL.

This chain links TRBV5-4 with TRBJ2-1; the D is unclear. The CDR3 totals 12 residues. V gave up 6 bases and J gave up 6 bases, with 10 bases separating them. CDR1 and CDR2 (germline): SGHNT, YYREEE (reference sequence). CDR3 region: CASTFPGNEQFF. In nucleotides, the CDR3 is TGTGCCAGCACCTTCCCGGGCAATGAGCAGTTCTTC.

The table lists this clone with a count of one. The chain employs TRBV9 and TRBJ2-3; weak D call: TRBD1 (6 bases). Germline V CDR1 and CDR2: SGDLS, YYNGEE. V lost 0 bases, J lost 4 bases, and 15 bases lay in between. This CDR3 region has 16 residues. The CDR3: CASSVGGGFTADTQYF. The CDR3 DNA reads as TGTGCCAGCAGCGTAGGTGGGGGCTTTACCGCAGATACGCAGTATTTT.

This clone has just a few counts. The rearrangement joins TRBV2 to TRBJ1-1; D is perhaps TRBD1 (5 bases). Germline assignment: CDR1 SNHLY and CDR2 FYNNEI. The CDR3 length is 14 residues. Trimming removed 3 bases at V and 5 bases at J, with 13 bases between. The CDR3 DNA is TGTGCCAGCAGTGAGGGGGGTGTTGGGACTGAAGCTTTCTTT. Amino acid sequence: CASSEGGVGTEAFF.

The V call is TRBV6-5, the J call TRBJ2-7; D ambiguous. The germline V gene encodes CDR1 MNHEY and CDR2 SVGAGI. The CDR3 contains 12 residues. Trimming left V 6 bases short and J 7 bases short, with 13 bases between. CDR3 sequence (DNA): TGTGCCAGCAGCAGCGAGCTCGGAGAGCAGTACTTC. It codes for CASSSELGEQYF.

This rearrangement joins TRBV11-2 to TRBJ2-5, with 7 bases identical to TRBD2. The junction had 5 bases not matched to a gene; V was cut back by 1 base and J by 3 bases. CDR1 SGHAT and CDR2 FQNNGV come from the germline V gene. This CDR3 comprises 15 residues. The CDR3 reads CASSLVLAIEETQYF. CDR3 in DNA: TGTGCCAGCAGCTTAGTACTAGCGATAGAAGAGACCCAGTACTTC.

CDR3 DNA sequence: TGTGCCAGCAGCCGGGGGGCCTCTACAGATACGCAGTATTTT. Translated, it gives CASSRGASTDTQYF. The genes are TRBV7-2 and TRBJ2-3; possible D gene TRBD2, 7 bases. The V gene lost 5 bases and the J gene lost 3 bases, with 12 bases spanning the gap. Per the germline V gene, CDR1 is SGHTA and CDR2 is FQGNSA. The CDR3 extends over 14 amino acids. Full variable domain (rest looked up from reference TRBV7-2 and TRBJ2-3): GAGVSQSPSNKVTEKGKDVELRCDPISGHTALYWYRQSLGQGLEFLIYFQGNSAPDKSGLPSDRFSAERTGGSVSTLTIQRTQQEDSAVYLCASSRGASTDTQYFGPGTRLTVL.

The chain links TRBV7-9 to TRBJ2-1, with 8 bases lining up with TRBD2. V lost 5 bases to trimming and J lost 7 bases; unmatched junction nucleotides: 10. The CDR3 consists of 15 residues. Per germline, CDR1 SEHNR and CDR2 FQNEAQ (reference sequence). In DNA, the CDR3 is TGTGCCAGCAGCCCACCGGGACTAGACTTTAATGAGCAGTTCTTC. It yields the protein CASSPPGLDFNEQFF.

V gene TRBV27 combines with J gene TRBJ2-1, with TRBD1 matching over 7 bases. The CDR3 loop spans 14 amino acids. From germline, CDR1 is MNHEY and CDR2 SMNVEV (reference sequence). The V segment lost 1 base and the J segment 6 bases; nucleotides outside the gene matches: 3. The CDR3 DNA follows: TGTGCCAGCAGTTTATTTGAGGGGGCCAATGAGCAGTTCTTC. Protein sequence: CASSLFEGANEQFF.

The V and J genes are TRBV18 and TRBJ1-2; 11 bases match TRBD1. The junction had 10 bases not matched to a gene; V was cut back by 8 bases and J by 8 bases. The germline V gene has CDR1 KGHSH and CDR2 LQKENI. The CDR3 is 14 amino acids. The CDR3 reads CASQSGQGAPGYTF. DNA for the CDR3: TGTGCCAGCCAGTCAGGACAGGGGGCGCCCGGCTACACCTTC.

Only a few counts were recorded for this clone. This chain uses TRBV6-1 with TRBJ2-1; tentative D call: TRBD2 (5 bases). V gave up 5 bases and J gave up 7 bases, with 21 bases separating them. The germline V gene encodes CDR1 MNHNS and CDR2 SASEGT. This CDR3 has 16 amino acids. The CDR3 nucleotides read TGTGCCAGCAGTAAAGAGGAGGTCTGGGTCTCGAATGAGCAGTTCTTC. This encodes CASSKEEVWVSNEQFF.

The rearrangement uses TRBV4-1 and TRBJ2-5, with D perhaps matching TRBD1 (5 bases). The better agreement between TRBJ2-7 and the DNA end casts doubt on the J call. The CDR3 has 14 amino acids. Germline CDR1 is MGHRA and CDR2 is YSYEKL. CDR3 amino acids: CASSQASQGYEQYF. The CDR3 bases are TGCGCCAGCAGCCAAGCGTCCCAGGGTTACGAGCAGTACTTC.

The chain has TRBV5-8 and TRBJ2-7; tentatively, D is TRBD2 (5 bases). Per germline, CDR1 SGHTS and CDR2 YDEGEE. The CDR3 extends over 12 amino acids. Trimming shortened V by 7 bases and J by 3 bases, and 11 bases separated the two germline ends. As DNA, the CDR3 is TGTGCCAGCGGACTCCAGGACTACGAGCAGTACTTC. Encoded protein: CASGLQDYEQYF.

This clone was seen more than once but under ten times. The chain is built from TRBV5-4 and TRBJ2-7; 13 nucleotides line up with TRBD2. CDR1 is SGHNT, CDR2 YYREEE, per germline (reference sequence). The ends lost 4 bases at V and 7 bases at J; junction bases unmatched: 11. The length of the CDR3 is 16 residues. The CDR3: CASSRAGLAGAWEQYF. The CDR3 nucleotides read TGTGCCAGCAGCCGGGCCGGACTAGCGGGGGCGTGGGAGCAGTACTTC.

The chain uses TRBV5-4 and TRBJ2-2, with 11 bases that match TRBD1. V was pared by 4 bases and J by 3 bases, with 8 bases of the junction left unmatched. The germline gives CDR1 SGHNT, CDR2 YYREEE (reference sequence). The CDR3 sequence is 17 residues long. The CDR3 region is CASSPGTGGMDTGELFF. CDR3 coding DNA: TGTGCCAGCAGCCCCGGGACAGGGGGTATGGACACCGGGGAGCTGTTTTTT.

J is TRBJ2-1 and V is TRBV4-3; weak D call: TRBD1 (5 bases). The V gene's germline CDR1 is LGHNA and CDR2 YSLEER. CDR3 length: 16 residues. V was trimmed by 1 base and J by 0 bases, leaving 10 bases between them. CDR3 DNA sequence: TGCGCCAGCAGCCAAGTTCTAGACAGCTCCTACAATGAGCAGTTCTTC. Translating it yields CASSQVLDSSYNEQFF.